The 11 T cell receptor beta chains below come from one sample, sequenced in a study of T-cell reconstitution after alpha-beta-depleted transplantation in children. The authors prepared the TCRbeta library with unique molecular identifiers. Using its own MiXCR run on the PCR reads, TCRdb lists one record per CDR3 protein. The data show more than 550,000 distinct CDR3 sequences, with approximately 10% seen just once and about 4% held by the top ten. The material sequenced was PBMCs from the stem cell graft donor, taken from the stem cell graft. The receptor set was obtained from a human donor who donated a stem cell graft to a child with acute myeloid leukemia.

This clonotype was seen more than once but under ten times. The J gene is TRBJ2-2, the V gene TRBV4-3; tentative D call: TRBD2 (6 bases). Trimming pared 0 bases from V and 5 bases from J, leaving 16 bases between. CDR1 is LGHNA and CDR2 is YSLEER in the germline V gene. The CDR3 is 17 residues long. The CDR3 is CASSQDLIPGGTGELFF. CDR3 in DNA: TGCGCCAGCAGCCAAGATTTGATTCCCGGGGGTACCGGGGAGCTGTTTTTT.

This clonotype was found many times. V usage is TRBV20-1 and J usage is TRBJ2-7, with 8 bases that match TRBD2. Germline CDR1 and CDR2: DFQATT and SNEGSKA (reference sequence). V lost 5 bases to trimming and J lost 4 bases; unmatched junction nucleotides: 16. The CDR3 is 16 amino acids. CDR3 protein: CSALSALAAMGYEQYF. CDR3 bases: TGCAGTGCTCTCTCCGCACTAGCGGCTATGGGGTACGAGCAGTACTTC.

V usage is TRBV30 and J usage is TRBJ2-2; 8 bases match TRBD1. The V segment lost 4 bases and the J segment 3 bases; nucleotides outside the gene matches: 4. This CDR3 has 14 amino acids. CDR1 is GTSNPN, CDR2 SVGIG, per germline (reference sequence). The CDR3: CAWMPGGYTGELFF. The DNA for the CDR3 is TGTGCCTGGATGCCAGGGGGCTACACCGGGGAGCTGTTTTTT.

The chain employs TRBV20-1 and TRBJ2-7; unclear D gene. The CDR3 extends over 12 amino acids. Trimming left V 3 bases short and J 6 bases short, with 12 bases between. In germline, CDR1 is DFQATT, CDR2 SNEGSKA (reference sequence). The CDR3 DNA sequence: TGCAGTGCTAGTCGGCAGGAACTCGAGCAGTACTTC. Translation gives CSASRQELEQYF.

DNA for the CDR3: TGCAGTGCTAGAGATCTTAACGATCCTAGCTCCTACAATGAGCAGTTCTTC. It codes for CSARDLNDPSSYNEQFF. This chain links TRBV20-1 with TRBJ2-1, with D unresolved. CDR1 and CDR2 from the germline V gene are DFQATT and SNEGSKA (reference sequence). This CDR3 is built from 17 residues. V was pared by 0 bases and J by 0 bases, with 15 bases between.

Turning to this clonotype: Relative to the germline gene, one junction end is altered; a read error may explain this. The rearrangement links TRBV15 to TRBJ2-2; possibly TRBD2 for D (5 bases). The length of the CDR3 is 14 residues. Germline assignment: CDR1 LNHNV and CDR2 YYDKDF (reference sequence). The CDR3 sequence is CATCSGRLTGELFF. CDR3 DNA sequence: TGTGCCACCTGCAGCGGACGGCTTACCGGGGAGCTGTTTTTT.

The chain is built from TRBV11-2 and TRBJ2-5, with D hard to call. Germline V CDR1 and CDR2: SGHAT, FQNNGV. The CDR3 is 12 residues long. V dropped 5 bases and J dropped 5 bases, with 9 bases sitting between them. The CDR3 here is CASSPLMETQYF. DNA for the CDR3: TGTGCCAGCAGCCCCCTGATGGAGACCCAGTACTTC.

The sample holds a few counts of this clonotype. The rearrangement joins TRBV29-1 to TRBJ1-1; D is unclear. CDR1 is SQVTM and CDR2 is ANQGSEA in the germline V gene. There are 15 residues in the CDR3. V gave up 0 bases and J gave up 3 bases, with 14 bases separating them. Written as DNA, the CDR3 is TGCAGCGTTGAAGATCCAGAGTTAAGGGACACTGAAGCTTTCTTT. Translating it yields CSVEDPELRDTEAFF.

This clonotype showed up many times. The chain joins TRBV4-2 to TRBJ2-1; TRBD1 agrees at 9 bases. The germline gives CDR1 LGHNA, CDR2 YNFKEQ. Unmatched junction bases numbered 5, after V lost 3 bases and J lost 8 bases. The CDR3 is 14 amino acids. For the CDR3, the DNA is TGTGCCAGCAGCCAGGGACAGGGAATGGATGAGCAGTTCTTC. Its translation: CASSQGQGMDEQFF.

This clonotype was seen only a few times. The chain couples TRBV30 to TRBJ2-7, with D perhaps TRBD2 (5 bases). The CDR3 is 12 amino acids. Germline V CDR1 and CDR2: GTSNPN, SVGIG (reference sequence). Trimming stripped 2 bases from V and 5 bases from J, with 10 bases between. The CDR3 DNA follows: TGTGCCTGGAGTCCCCTAGCCCACGAGCAGTACTTC. It encodes CAWSPLAHEQYF.

This clonotype was seen a few times. The rearrangement joins TRBV20-1 to TRBJ2-3, with a tentative D call TRBD1 (6 bases). In germline, CDR1 is DFQATT, CDR2 SNEGSKA (reference sequence). Trimming cost V 7 bases and J 2 bases, with 16 bases left between them. The CDR3 totals 14 residues. Here the CDR3 DNA reads TGCAGTGTTGGGGGCGGGCTTAACACAGATACGCAGTATTTT. Translating it yields CSVGGGLNTDTQYF.